The 15 T cell receptor beta chains in this list originate from one sample, sequenced in a study of shared clonotypes between healthy human individuals. Assay used: immunoSEQ multiplex PCR; TCRdb lists only in-frame clones, some missing. Of roughly 1.4 million clones in the sample, about 98.5% are singletons; the top ten hold about 0.4%. The sequencing input was naive CD4+ T cells sorted from blood. Subset defined: CD45RA+ positively selected. These receptors were obtained from a man younger than 40 in good health.

This chain joins TRBV6-6 and TRBJ2-1; no definite D call. The CDR3 is 14 amino acids. Germline loops: CDR1 MNHNY, CDR2 SVGAGI (reference sequence). The germline V and J ends were trimmed by 7 bases and 6 bases, with 16 bases remaining between them. The CDR3 DNA sequence: TGTGCCAGCACCCTATCGGGCGTCGGCAATGAGCAGTTCTTC. Its translation: CASTLSGVGNEQFF.

This chain connects TRBV27 to TRBJ1-3; TRBD1 agrees at 10 bases. Germline-derived CDR1 and CDR2 are MNHEY and SMNVEV (reference sequence). The CDR3 sequence is 16 residues long. Unmatched junction bases numbered 3, after V lost 4 bases and J lost 0 bases. This chain's CDR3 is CASSSRDRGSGNTIYF. For the CDR3, the DNA is TGTGCCAGCAGTTCCCGGGACAGGGGCTCTGGAAACACCATATATTTT.

The chain couples TRBV5-1 to TRBJ1-2, with D uncertain. The CDR3 covers 16 residues. Germline V gives CDR1 SGHRS, CDR2 YFSETQ. V lost 0 bases to trimming and J lost 0 bases, with 12 bases between them. The CDR3 nucleotides are TGCGCCAGCAGCTTGGCTCTGGGCGGAACTAACTATGGCTACACCTTC. Translation gives CASSLALGGTNYGYTF.

The chain combines TRBV7-9 with TRBJ1-5, with D tentatively TRBD1 (5 bases). The germline V gene encodes CDR1 SEHNR and CDR2 FQNEAQ (reference sequence). This CDR3 region has 13 residues. V lost 5 bases, J lost 7 bases, and 12 bases lay in between. The CDR3 sequence: CASSPGGVQPQHF. CDR3 bases: TGTGCCAGCAGCCCGGGGGGGGTCCAGCCCCAGCATTTT. The variable domain in full, with the rest retrieved from reference TRBV7-9 and TRBJ1-5, is DTGVSQNPRHKITKRGQNVTFRCDPISEHNRLYWYRQTLGQGPEFLTYFQNEAQLEKSRLLSDRFSAERPKGSFSTLEIQRTEQGDSAMYLCASSPGGVQPQHFGDGTRLSIL.

The V call is TRBV2, the J call TRBJ1-1; D may be TRBD1 (6 bases). From germline, CDR1 is SNHLY and CDR2 FYNNEI. Trimming took off 7 bases at V and 1 base at J, with 13 bases between the two ends. The CDR3 is 14 residues long. The CDR3 bases are TGTGCCAGCAAAGGGGGACGGGGGAACACTGAAGCTTTCTTT. Residues: CASKGGRGNTEAFF.

The V and J genes are TRBV7-2 and TRBJ2-3; TRBD1 agrees at 9 bases. CDR1 is SGHTA, CDR2 FQGNSA, per germline. Trimming at V came to 5 bases and at J to 4 bases, leaving 4 bases not matched to a gene. The CDR3 covers 14 residues. The CDR3 protein is CASSPRQGADTQYF. The CDR3, as DNA: TGTGCCAGCAGCCCGAGACAGGGGGCAGATACGCAGTATTTT.

This chain connects TRBV7-9 to TRBJ1-2; no clear D. Between the trimmed V and J ends, which lost 6 bases and 6 bases, there was a span of 11 bases. Germline CDR1 reads SEHNR; CDR2 reads FQNEAQ (reference sequence). CDR3 length: 12 residues. This chain's CDR3 is CASRTVGHGYTF. CDR3 DNA sequence: TGTGCCAGCAGGACGGTAGGGCATGGCTACACCTTC.

The genes are TRBV11-2 and TRBJ2-3; D may be TRBD1 (8 bases). Per the germline V gene, CDR1 is SGHAT and CDR2 is FQNNGV. CDR3 length: 17 amino acids. Deletions cut 7 bases from V and 4 bases from J, with 24 bases between. CDR3 loop: CASMLPFRTGGADTQYF. DNA of the CDR3: TGTGCCAGCATGCTCCCATTTCGTACAGGGGGGGCAGATACGCAGTATTTT.

In this sample, this clone turned up once. The chain uses TRBV7-2 and TRBJ2-7; TRBD1 is a possible D gene (6 bases). The CDR3 sequence is 13 residues long. V lost 2 bases and J 7 bases, leaving 12 bases between the germline ends. Germline V gene lookup returns CDR1 SGHTA and CDR2 FQGNSA. CDR3 DNA sequence: TGTGCCAGCAGCTTAAGGGACACTGGGGAGCAGTACTTC. Protein: CASSLRDTGEQYF.

The chain uses TRBV11-3 and TRBJ2-1; TRBD2 matches at 7 bases. CDR3 size: 14 residues. Germline values: CDR1 SGHNT, CDR2 YENEEA. V was pared by 1 base and J by 8 bases, with 5 bases of the junction left unmatched. The CDR3, as DNA: TGTGCCAGCAGCTTAGGCGGGAGCAGCGATGAGCAGTTCTTC. This codes for CASSLGGSSDEQFF. The whole variable domain, remainder taken from reference TRBV11-3 and TRBJ2-1, is EAGVVQSPRYKIIEKKQPVAFWCNPISGHNTLYWYLQNLGQGPELLIRYENEEAVDDSQLPKDRFSAERLKGVDSTLKIQPAELGDSAVYLCASSLGGSSDEQFFGPGTRLTVL.

The chain recombines TRBV5-4 with TRBJ2-5, with 9 bases aligning to TRBD2. Germline V CDR1 and CDR2: SGHNT, YYREEE (reference sequence). This CDR3 has 15 amino acids. The junction had 10 bases not matched to a gene; V was cut back by 3 bases and J by 7 bases. Here the CDR3 reads CASSYSGSGRGTQYF. DNA for the CDR3: TGTGCCAGCAGCTATAGCGGGAGTGGGAGGGGGACCCAGTACTTC.

This chain joins TRBV11-2 and TRBJ2-7; 10 bases are shared with TRBD1. V shed 5 bases, J shed 5 bases, and the junction held 18 bases outside the gene matches. Germline V gene lookup returns CDR1 SGHAT and CDR2 FQNNGV. The CDR3 is made up of 18 amino acids. The CDR3 protein is CASSVPRGGTGEWNEQYF. The CDR3 DNA sequence: TGTGCCAGCAGCGTTCCCCGAGGAGGGACAGGGGAGTGGAACGAGCAGTACTTC.

The rearrangement uses TRBV30 and TRBJ2-7; 9 nucleotides align to TRBD1. V dropped 0 bases and J dropped 6; count of bases not matched to a gene: 15. This CDR3 contains 17 residues. The germline V gene has CDR1 GTSNPN and CDR2 SVGIG (reference sequence). CDR3 sequence reads: CAWSVSRLLQGAPEQYF. In DNA, the CDR3 is TGTGCCTGGAGTGTCTCCCGACTGTTACAGGGGGCGCCCGAGCAGTACTTC.

The gene calls are TRBV2 and TRBJ2-2; the D is unclear. CDR3 length: 16 residues. Germline CDR1 SNHLY, CDR2 FYNNEI. V gave up 7 bases and J gave up 1 base, with 16 bases separating them. CDR3 sequence reads: CASTRLTPLNTGELFF. In DNA, the CDR3 is TGTGCCAGCACTCGCTTAACACCACTGAACACCGGGGAGCTGTTTTTT.

V gene TRBV6-6 combines with J gene TRBJ1-2; D is undetermined. V was cut by 11 bases and J by 0 bases, with 13 bases left in between. Germline V lookup: CDR1 MNHNY, CDR2 SVGAGI (reference sequence). This CDR3 has 13 residues. The CDR3 bases are TGTGCCGGAAGAGAGAGTGCTAACTATGGCTACACCTTC. This gives the protein CAGRESANYGYTF.